These 18 T cell receptor beta chains share one sample of origin, sequenced in a study of cytomegalovirus exposure and HLA in healthy donors. 13 Jbeta primers and 60 Vbeta primers were used for the PCR. Clones were read by immunoSEQ multiplex PCR, and TCRdb kept only the in-frame ones, dropping some. Altogether 150,000 to 200,000 clones are present, about 80% being singletons, with the ten largest covering approximately 1%. Sequencing input: PBMCs. The receptors were gathered from a woman aged 40 to 55 in good health and CMV-seronegative.

The genes are TRBV6-1 and TRBJ1-2, with D perhaps matching TRBD1 (6 bases). Trimming took 5 bases from V and 2 from J, leaving 9 bases between them. CDR3 length: 13 amino acids. Germline V gene sequence: CDR1 MNHNS, CDR2 SASEGT. CDR3 in amino acids: CASSQGQNYGYTF. The CDR3 coding sequence is TGTGCCAGCAGTCAAGGACAGAACTATGGCTACACCTTC.

The chain carries TRBV18 and TRBJ1-4; D is uncertain. This CDR3 is built from 13 residues. V dropped 2 bases and J dropped 6 bases, with 7 bases sitting between them. Germline-derived CDR1 and CDR2 are KGHSH and LQKENI. CDR3 sequence reads: CASSPSRDEKLFF. The CDR3 DNA reads as TGTGCCAGCTCACCATCCCGAGATGAAAAACTGTTTTTT.

The chain links TRBV4-1 to TRBJ2-3; a possible D gene is TRBD2 (6 bases). This CDR3 spans 15 amino acids. The V and J ends lost 5 bases and 1 base respectively, with 13 bases between them. Germline CDR1 reads MGHRA; CDR2 reads YSYEKL. CDR3 protein: CASSSLGGGTDTQYF. The CDR3 region has the DNA TGCGCCAGCAGCTCCCTGGGGGGAGGCACAGATACGCAGTATTTT.

This chain joins TRBV7-8 and TRBJ2-3, with 9 bases fitting TRBD1. The CDR3 has 15 amino acids. Germline V lookup: CDR1 SGHVS, CDR2 FQNEAQ. Trimming took 2 bases from V and 8 from J; bases not matched to a gene: 8. CDR3 region: CASSLTPGQGGTQYF. Written as DNA, the CDR3 is TGTGCCAGCAGCTTAACCCCGGGACAGGGAGGTACGCAGTATTTT.

The rearrangement uses TRBV30 and TRBJ1-5, with D possibly matching TRBD1 (6 bases). Germline V CDR1 and CDR2: GTSNPN, SVGIG (reference sequence). The V and J ends lost 5 bases and 2 bases respectively, with 10 bases between them. CDR3 size: 13 residues. In DNA, the CDR3 is TGTGCCTGGGCGGACAGCCGCAATCAGCCCCAGCATTTT. The encoded protein is CAWADSRNQPQHF.

The chain links TRBV29-1 to TRBJ1-1, with TRBD1 matching over 8 bases. The V and J ends lost 3 bases and 5 bases, in that order; junction bases with no gene match: 5. Germline CDR1 is SQVTM and CDR2 is ANQGSEA. There are 13 residues in the CDR3. The CDR3 coding sequence is TGCAGCGTTGAGGGACAGGCCGAGACTGAAGCTTTCTTT. Encoded protein: CSVEGQAETEAFF.

The chain couples TRBV2 to TRBJ2-5; D may be TRBD1 (6 bases). The CDR3 consists of 14 residues. Germline V gives CDR1 SNHLY, CDR2 FYNNEI. Trimming took off 2 bases at V and 0 bases at J, with 7 bases between the two ends. The DNA of the CDR3 is TGTGCCAGCAGTGAACAGGGGTACCAAGAGACCCAGTACTTC. It yields the protein CASSEQGYQETQYF.

The chain links TRBV7-9 to TRBJ2-5; no clear D gene. The DNA end is more similar to TRBJ2-7, so the J call may be wrong. There are 12 residues in the CDR3. Germline V gene sequence: CDR1 SEHNR, CDR2 FQNEAQ (reference sequence). The CDR3 nucleotides are TGTGCCAGCAGCTTAGTGATCCACGAGCAGTACTTC. The encoded protein is CASSLVIHEQYF.

The gene calls are TRBV28 and TRBJ2-1, with TRBD2 identical over 9 bases. In germline, CDR1 is MDHEN, CDR2 SYDVKM. With V trimmed by 3 bases and J by 0 bases, 9 bases remained unmatched. The CDR3 totals 18 residues. CDR3 bases: TGTGCCAGCAGTTTTACCCTAGCGGGATCAAGCTCCTACAATGAGCAGTTCTTC. This gives the protein CASSFTLAGSSSYNEQFF.

V usage is TRBV18 and J usage is TRBJ2-3; maybe TRBD2 (6 bases). V shed 6 bases and J shed 5 bases, with 9 bases lying between them. Germline V CDR1 and CDR2: KGHSH, LQKENI. The CDR3 length is 12 residues. The CDR3 DNA reads TGTGCCAGCTCTCCCGGGGGAGATACGCAGTATTTT. Translation gives CASSPGGDTQYF.

This chain links TRBV7-3 with TRBJ2-5; the D is unclear. V shed 5 bases and J shed 5 bases, with 9 bases lying between them. The length of the CDR3 is 12 residues. Germline loops: CDR1 SGHTA, CDR2 FQGTGA. The CDR3 reads CASSGPGETQYF. CDR3 nucleotide sequence: TGTGCCAGCAGCGGCCCCGGGGAGACCCAGTACTTC.

This rearrangement joins TRBV5-1 to TRBJ1-2; maybe TRBD1 (6 bases). Trimming left V 0 bases short and J 0 bases short, with 12 bases between. CDR1 and CDR2 (germline): SGHRS, YFSETQ. The CDR3 extends over 16 amino acids. The CDR3 spells CASSLATGTTNYGYTF. The CDR3 DNA sequence: TGCGCCAGCAGCTTGGCCACAGGGACGACTAACTATGGCTACACCTTC.

This chain joins TRBV30 and TRBJ1-1, with a tentative D call TRBD1 (5 bases). Germline V gene data show CDR1 as GTSNPN and CDR2 as SVGIG (reference sequence). The germline V and J ends were trimmed by 2 bases and 4 bases, with 17 bases remaining between them. The CDR3 runs to 15 residues. CDR3 DNA sequence: TGTGCCTGGAGTCTATGGGGGGAGGGAGGCACTGAAGCTTTCTTT. This gives the protein CAWSLWGEGGTEAFF.

The DNA of the CDR3 is TGTGCCATCAGTGTCCGACTAGCGGGAGAAAACGAGCAGTACTTC. It is translated as CAISVRLAGENEQYF. The chain combines TRBV10-3 with TRBJ2-7; 12 nucleotides match TRBD2. The CDR3 runs to 15 residues. V gave up 4 bases and J gave up 5 bases; unmatched junction bases: 6. The germline gives CDR1 ENHRY, CDR2 SYGVKD.

The V gene is TRBV25-1, the J gene TRBJ1-5; 10 nucleotides line up with TRBD1. V lost 4 bases, J lost 3 bases, and 6 bases stayed unmatched. The CDR3 length is 16 residues. From germline, CDR1 is MGHDK and CDR2 SYGVNS. The CDR3 is CASSAAGTGANQPQHF. The CDR3 bases are TGTGCCAGCAGTGCCGCCGGGACAGGGGCCAATCAGCCCCAGCATTTT. Combining the CDR3 with reference TRBV25-1 and TRBJ1-5 gives the whole variable domain EADIYQTPRYLVIGTGKKITLECSQTMGHDKMYWYQQDPGMELHLIHYSYGVNSTEKGDLSSESTVSRIRTEHFPLTLESARPSHTSQYLCASSAAGTGANQPQHFGDGTRLSIL.

This clone was picked up one time. The V gene is TRBV9, the J gene TRBJ2-2; TRBD2 is a possible D gene (5 bases). Germline CDR1 and CDR2: SGDLS and YYNGEE. This CDR3 comprises 11 residues. Trimming left V 3 bases short and J 8 bases short, with 5 bases between. This CDR3 reads CASSGGGELFF. The CDR3 DNA sequence: TGTGCCAGCAGCGGAGGGGGGGAGCTGTTTTTT.

The CDR3 sequence: CATLGAGGQSNEQFF. The CDR3 coding sequence is TGTGCCACCTTGGGAGCGGGAGGGCAGTCCAATGAGCAGTTCTTC. This chain joins TRBV6-5 and TRBJ2-1; 10 nucleotides match TRBD2. This CDR3 region has 15 residues. Germline CDR1 MNHEY, CDR2 SVGAGI. The junction had 12 bases not matched to a gene; V was cut back by 10 bases and J by 6 bases.

The chain combines TRBV7-9 with TRBJ2-7, with D possibly TRBD1 on 6 matching bases. Looked up from germline, CDR1 is SEHNR and CDR2 is FQNEAQ (reference sequence). The CDR3 covers 15 residues. V lost 5 bases to trimming and J lost 2 bases, with 16 bases between them. This chain's CDR3 is CASSLLGAKTYEQYF. The CDR3 bases are TGTGCCAGCAGCCTCTTGGGGGCAAAGACCTACGAGCAGTACTTC.